This T cell receptor (beta chain) stems from a study of PD-1 blockade in classical Hodgkin lymphoma. Germline CDR1 is MNHEY and CDR2 is SMNVEV (reference sequence). The CDR3 covers 19 residues. V lost 0 bases and J 1 base, leaving 16 bases between the germline ends. Exposure to brentuximab vedotin varied, and each patient had relapsed following autologous stem cell transplantation. The table came from immunoSEQ multiplex PCR; TCRdb's copy has only in-frame clones and leaves some out. This table has 20,000 to 25,000 clones, about 80% appearing once. The sequence was collected from a human donor with classical Hodgkin lymphoma. The V call is TRBV27, the J call TRBJ2-6; D gene uncertain. Sequences were derived from peripheral blood mononuclear cells (PBMCs), sampled before the second cycle of nivolumab. DNA for the CDR3: TGTGCCAGCAGTTTATCCTTCGGCGTTGTCGGTTCTGGGGCCAACGTCCTGACTTTC. It translates to CASSLSFGVVGSGANVLTF.